This T cell receptor (beta chain) was sequenced in a study of molecular identifiers for immune sequencing clone quantification. Across the study: Within a replicate experiment, RNA obtained from either approximately 22,000 or 94,000 naive CD8 cells was divided into five aliquots, and four of those aliquots were then sequenced.

TCRdb independently ran MiXCR on the PCR reads; one entry per CDR3 protein. The data contain about half a million distinct CDR3 sequences, 25% of them singletons. The CDR3 loop spans 14 amino acids. CDR1 and CDR2 from the germline V gene are MNHNS and SASEGT. V was shortened by 3 bases and J by 6 bases, with 11 bases between the two germline ends. The sequenced sample consisted of naive CD8+ T cells from blood, with Jurkat cell RNA spiked in. Subset of the sample: FACS-sorted CD8+CD4-CCR7+CD45RA+ naive T cells. This TCR was recovered from a human donor in good health. Some libraries in this study had Jurkat cell RNA spiked in. The rearrangement uses TRBV6-1 and TRBJ2-2; unclear D gene. This chain's CDR3 is CASSDYYLAGELFF. DNA for the CDR3: TGTGCCAGCAGTGACTATTACCTGGCCGGGGAGCTGTTTTTT.